These 17 T cell receptor beta chains share one sample of origin, sequenced in a study of blood T cell repertoires in COVID-19. This table comes from immunoSEQ multiplex PCR, and its TCRdb copy is limited to in-frame clones, with some not included. The sample records over 150,000 clones, more than 75% being singletons. Material for sequencing was peripheral blood. Receptors originate from a middle-aged man with acute or convalescent COVID-19.

This chain links TRBV6-1 with TRBJ1-4; 11 nucleotides line up with TRBD1. CDR1 is MNHNS and CDR2 is SASEGT in the germline V gene. J was trimmed by 12 bases and V by 1 base; bases with no gene match: 13. The CDR3 is 17 amino acids. The CDR3 loop is CASSEVTTGTGGRELFF. The CDR3 DNA sequence: TGTGCCAGCAGTGAAGTCACGACCGGGACAGGGGGGAGAGAACTGTTTTTT.

The chain carries TRBV12-5 and TRBJ1-2; the match to TRBD1 covers 7 bases. The CDR3 is made up of 14 amino acids. In germline, CDR1 is LGHNT, CDR2 FRNRAP. V trimming: 1 base; J trimming: 8 bases; junction bases outside the gene matches: 7. The CDR3 reads CASGLETGRTGYTF. CDR3 in DNA: TGTGCTAGTGGTTTGGAGACAGGGAGGACGGGCTACACCTTC.

The chain combines TRBV29-1 with TRBJ1-1; TRBD1 is a possible D gene (5 bases). The CDR3 extends over 14 amino acids. V lost 6 bases, J lost 7 bases, and 21 bases lay in between. Per the germline V gene, CDR1 is SQVTM and CDR2 is ANQGSEA. DNA for the CDR3: TGCAGCGTCGGGGGGGGAGACGGTCCTTATGAAGCTTTCTTT. This translates into CSVGGGDGPYEAFF. The whole variable domain, filled in from reference TRBV29-1 and TRBJ1-1, reads SAVISQKPSRDICQRGTSLTIQCQVDSQVTMMFWYRQQPGQSLTLIATANQGSEATYESGFVIDKFPISRPNLTFSTLTVSNMSPEDSSIYLCSVGGGDGPYEAFFGQGTRLTVV.

The rearrangement uses TRBV19 and TRBJ2-3; 7 bases map to TRBD2. Germline loops: CDR1 LNHDA, CDR2 SQIVND (reference sequence). After removal of 8 bases from V and 6 bases from J, the junction contained 5 bases not matched to a gene. The CDR3 covers 12 residues. CDR3 loop: CASGLVDDTQYF. CDR3 DNA: TGTGCCAGTGGACTAGTGGACGATACGCAGTATTTT.

Here the CDR3 DNA reads TGTGCCAGCAGCCTTGCCGGGGGCAGGGGGCGCGGCAATGAGCAGTTCTTC. This gives the protein CASSLAGGRGRGNEQFF. This sequence joins TRBV3-1 (or the pseudogene TRBV3-2) and TRBJ2-1; 8 nucleotides agree with TRBD1. The germline V gene encodes CDR1 LGHDT and CDR2 YNNKEL (reference sequence). This CDR3 contains 17 residues. With 4 bases clipped from V and 6 bases from J, the junction kept 14 bases outside the gene matches.

Concerning this clone: At one boundary the junction diverges from the germline segment, which might be a read error. The chain carries TRBV6-2 or TRBV6-3 and TRBJ1-2; unclear D gene. Per germline, CDR1 MNHEY and CDR2 SVGEGT. The CDR3 is 13 residues long. The CDR3 region is CASSNSQYYGYTF. In DNA form, the CDR3 reads TGTGCCAGCAGTAACTCTCAGTACTATGGCTACACCTTC.

The rearrangement joins TRBV29-1 to TRBJ1-1, with D uncertain. The CDR3 has 12 residues. Germline values: CDR1 SQVTM, CDR2 ANQGSEA. Deletions cut 7 bases from V and 2 bases from J, with 11 bases between. As DNA, the CDR3 is TGCAGCGCCGTGGTAGCCAACACTGAAGCTTTCTTT. Its translation is CSAVVANTEAFF.

The chain recombines TRBV5-1 with TRBJ2-3; D gene unclear. The CDR3 spans 15 residues. From germline, CDR1 is SGHRS and CDR2 YFSETQ. Trimming left V 2 bases short and J 3 bases short, with 13 bases between. The CDR3 protein is CASSFLDWQTDTQYF. CDR3 nucleotide sequence: TGCGCCAGCAGCTTTCTAGACTGGCAGACAGATACGCAGTATTTT.

The gene calls are TRBV6-5 and TRBJ1-6; 8 bases align to TRBD1. CDR3 length equals 16 residues. The V segment lost 4 bases and the J segment 3 bases; nucleotides outside the gene matches: 5. From germline, CDR1 is MNHEY and CDR2 SVGAGI. DNA for the CDR3: TGTGCCAGCAGTTCGCGACAGGGGAGCTATAATTCACCCCTCCACTTT. Translation gives CASSSRQGSYNSPLHF.

The chain links TRBV19 to TRBJ1-2; D may be TRBD1 (6 bases). The germline gives CDR1 LNHDA, CDR2 SQIVND (reference sequence). The ends were cut back, 6 bases at V and 3 bases at J, with 14 bases in the middle. This CDR3 comprises 14 residues. The CDR3 nucleotides read TGTGCCAGTAGGGCACAGGGAAGGGACTATGGCTACACCTTC. It codes for CASRAQGRDYGYTF.

The chain employs TRBV5-1 and TRBJ1-1; D is possibly TRBD1 (6 bases). The germline V gene encodes CDR1 SGHRS and CDR2 YFSETQ. The CDR3 extends over 14 amino acids. With 1 base removed from V and 2 bases from J, the gap between germline ends came to 9 bases. CDR3 in amino acids: CASSLTGINTEAFF. The CDR3 DNA sequence: TGCGCCAGCAGCTTGACAGGGATAAACACTGAAGCTTTCTTT.

The CDR3 loop reads CAWSLGTVGEKLFF. CDR3 sequence (DNA): TGTGCCTGGAGTTTGGGGACAGTAGGTGAAAAACTGTTTTTT. V is TRBV30 and J is TRBJ1-4; 7 nucleotides align to TRBD1. CDR1 and CDR2 from the germline V gene are GTSNPN and SVGIG (reference sequence). V lost 2 bases to trimming and J lost 7 bases; unmatched junction nucleotides: 7. The CDR3 has 14 residues.

This chain uses TRBV7-2 with TRBJ2-5; the match to TRBD2 covers 12 bases. J lost 1 base, V lost 1 base, and 7 bases had no gene match. This CDR3 has 18 residues. Germline V CDR1 and CDR2: SGHTA, FQGNSA. The CDR3 loop reads CASSLVLAGGPSQETQYF. Here the CDR3 DNA reads TGTGCCAGCAGCTTAGTCCTAGCGGGGGGGCCTAGCCAAGAGACCCAGTACTTC.

The chain has TRBV7-2 and TRBJ2-1, with TRBD2 identical over 13 bases. The CDR3 extends over 17 amino acids. J gave up 3 bases and V 5 bases, and 7 bases lay outside the gene matches. Germline V CDR1 and CDR2: SGHTA, FQGNSA. This CDR3 reads CASSRTSGGGFYNEQFF. CDR3 DNA sequence: TGTGCCAGCAGCAGGACTAGCGGGGGTGGTTTCTACAATGAGCAGTTCTTC.

V is TRBV18 and J is TRBJ1-1; unclear D gene. Per germline, CDR1 KGHSH and CDR2 LQKENI. With 5 bases removed from V and 8 bases from J, the gap between germline ends came to 21 bases. The CDR3 loop spans 15 amino acids. The CDR3: CASSTSLGELSEAFF. CDR3 bases: TGTGCCAGCTCAACCTCACTCGGGGAACTTTCCGAAGCTTTCTTT. Variable domain in full (rest from reference TRBV18 and TRBJ1-1): NAGVMQNPRHLVRRRGQEARLRCSPMKGHSHVYWYRQLPEEGLKFMVYLQKENIIDESGMPKERFSAEFPKEGPSILRIQQVVRGDSAAYFCASSTSLGELSEAFFGQGTRLTVV.

The chain carries TRBV18 and TRBJ1-1; D is uncertain. Trimming pared 0 bases from V and 3 bases from J, leaving 11 bases between. The CDR3 consists of 15 residues. Germline-derived CDR1 and CDR2 are KGHSH and LQKENI. CDR3 DNA sequence: TGTGCCAGCTCACCACCGAAAGGACTATACACTGAAGCTTTCTTT. Residues: CASSPPKGLYTEAFF. The whole variable domain, filled in from reference TRBV18 and TRBJ1-1, reads NAGVMQNPRHLVRRRGQEARLRCSPMKGHSHVYWYRQLPEEGLKFMVYLQKENIIDESGMPKERFSAEFPKEGPSILRIQQVVRGDSAAYFCASSPPKGLYTEAFFGQGTRLTVV.

The chain uses TRBV28 and TRBJ1-4; 7 nucleotides align to TRBD1. Germline V gives CDR1 MDHEN, CDR2 SYDVKM. V trimming: 4 bases; J trimming: 3 bases; junction bases outside the gene matches: 5. This CDR3 comprises 15 residues. In DNA form, the CDR3 reads TGTGCCAGCAGTTCTCCCGGGACAGCTAATGAAAAACTGTTTTTT. Translation: CASSSPGTANEKLFF.